Below are 27 T cell receptor beta chains sequenced from a single sample in a study of a mutant IDH1 vaccine in newly diagnosed glioma. Time point given: week 23, last vaccination. Topical imiquimod accompanied each vaccine dose, which consisted of 300 ug of mutant IDH1 20-mer peptide. Antigen specificity for these receptors is unknown. Profiling relied on immunoSEQ multiplex PCR, and the TCRdb table lists in-frame clones only, not all of them. The sample lists around 56,000 clones; about 81% were seen once. Source: PBMCs, taken from a glioma patient whose treatment included an IDH1 peptide vaccine. These receptors originate from a middle-aged woman with glioma. Some clones in this sample may be carry-over from other donors' samples.

V usage is TRBV7-8 and J usage is TRBJ2-7, with D unclear. Trimming removed 5 bases from V and 0 bases from J, with 14 bases in between. This CDR3 spans 15 amino acids. Germline loops: CDR1 SGHVS, CDR2 FQNEAQ. CDR3 sequence: CASSPGRMSSYEQYF. DNA of the CDR3: TGTGCCAGCAGCCCAGGCAGGATGAGCTCCTACGAGCAGTACTTC.

J is TRBJ2-7 and V is TRBV6-5, with 7 bases lining up with TRBD2. With V trimmed by 2 bases and J by 4 bases, 11 bases remained unmatched. This CDR3 spans 16 amino acids. Germline CDR1 is MNHEY and CDR2 is SVGAGI. The CDR3 here is CASSYRLAGSFYEQYF. In nucleotides, the CDR3 is TGTGCCAGCAGTTACCGACTAGCAGGCAGTTTTTACGAGCAGTACTTC.

This rearrangement joins TRBV19 to TRBJ2-3, with a weak D call TRBD1 (6 bases). Trimming pared 4 bases from V and 2 bases from J, leaving 13 bases between. CDR1 and CDR2 (germline): LNHDA, SQIVND (reference sequence). The CDR3 loop spans 15 amino acids. The CDR3 sequence: CASSTRTATTDTQYF. The CDR3 bases are TGTGCCAGTAGTACCCGGACAGCGACCACAGATACGCAGTATTTT. Full variable domain (outside the CDR3, taken from reference TRBV19 and TRBJ2-3): DGGITQSPKYLFRKEGQNVTLSCEQNLNHDAMYWYRQDPGQGLRLIYYSQIVNDFQKGDIAEGYSVSREKKESFPLTVTSAQKNPTAFYLCASSTRTATTDTQYFGPGTRLTVL.

This sequence joins TRBV5-1 and TRBJ1-2, with 9 nucleotides matching TRBD1. Trimming removed 1 base from V and 7 bases from J; junction bases left unmatched: 5. Germline assignment: CDR1 SGHRS and CDR2 YFSETQ. The CDR3 contains 14 residues. The CDR3 DNA sequence: TGCGCCAGCAGCTTGACGGACAGGGGACGTGGCTACACCTTC. It yields the protein CASSLTDRGRGYTF.

The V and J genes are TRBV9 and TRBJ2-5, with D possibly TRBD1 on 6 matching bases. V gave up 3 bases and J gave up 2 bases, with 14 bases separating them. The CDR3 spans 15 residues. Germline lookup yields CDR1 SGDLS and CDR2 YYNGEE. In DNA, the CDR3 is TGTGCCAGCAGCGCCCGACAGGACGCTCAAGAGACCCAGTACTTC. This translates into CASSARQDAQETQYF.

The chain has TRBV2 and TRBJ2-7; TRBD2 aligns across 10 bases. Germline loops: CDR1 SNHLY, CDR2 FYNNEI. This CDR3 is built from 15 residues. Trimming cost V 6 bases and J 9 bases; bases outside gene matches: 14. The CDR3 DNA sequence: TGTGCCAGCAGGCCCAGGACTAGCGGCTATACGGTGCAGTACTTC. Its protein is CASRPRTSGYTVQYF. Filled out from reference TRBV2 and TRBJ2-7, the complete variable domain reads EPEVTQTPSHQVTQMGQEVILRCVPISNHLYFYWYRQILGQKVEFLVSFYNNEISEKSEIFDDQFSVERPDGSNFTLKIRSTKLEDSAMYFCASRPRTSGYTVQYFGPGTRLTVT.

V is TRBV5-1 and J is TRBJ2-3, with D unresolved. V lost 4 bases to trimming and J lost 5 bases, with 5 bases between them. CDR1 and CDR2 from the germline V gene are SGHRS and YFSETQ. The CDR3 has 11 amino acids. CDR3 in amino acids: CASSGGDTQYF. CDR3 DNA: TGCGCCAGCAGCGGTGGAGATACGCAGTATTTT.

V gene TRBV5-1 combines with J gene TRBJ1-2; 9 nucleotides line up with TRBD1. Germline assignment: CDR1 SGHRS and CDR2 YFSETQ. CDR3 length: 15 amino acids. V was pared by 1 base and J by 5 bases, with 6 bases of the junction left unmatched. The CDR3 loop is CASSLRGQGAYGYTF. The CDR3 DNA sequence: TGCGCCAGCAGCTTGAGGGGACAGGGAGCATATGGCTACACCTTC.

The chain employs TRBV10-1 and TRBJ2-7, with 7 bases that match TRBD2. This CDR3 is built from 14 residues. V gave up 5 bases and J gave up 1 base; unmatched junction bases: 5. The germline gives CDR1 WNHNN, CDR2 SYGVQD (reference sequence). This chain's CDR3 is CASSRGGLSYEQYF. CDR3 in DNA: TGCGCCAGCAGTCGCGGGGGACTATCCTACGAGCAGTACTTC.

The chain recombines TRBV30 with TRBJ1-2; the D is unclear. The germline CDR1 and CDR2 sequences are GTSNPN and SVGIG (reference sequence). The CDR3 spans 12 residues. The germline V and J ends were trimmed by 8 bases and 0 bases, with 10 bases remaining between them. The CDR3 bases are TGTGCCCACCGCGGACCTAACTATGGCTACACCTTC. Translation: CAHRGPNYGYTF.

There are a few counts of this clone. The chain is built from TRBV7-9 and TRBJ1-4; 7 bases agree with TRBD1. The CDR3 runs 15 residues. Per germline, CDR1 SEHNR and CDR2 FQNEAQ (reference sequence). The junction had 10 bases not matched to a gene; V was cut back by 5 bases and J by 7 bases. The CDR3 is CASSRSTGRSEKLFF. The CDR3 nucleotides read TGTGCCAGCAGCAGATCGACAGGGCGCAGTGAAAAACTGTTTTTT.

This chain connects TRBV9 to TRBJ2-7; D assignment may be TRBD1 or TRBD2 (5 bases each). Trimming cost V 1 base and J 4 bases, with 18 bases left between them. Looked up from germline, CDR1 is SGDLS and CDR2 is YYNGEE. CDR3 length: 16 residues. CDR3: CASSVRERGYEYEQYF. As DNA, the CDR3 is TGTGCCAGCAGCGTAAGGGAGAGGGGTTATGAGTACGAGCAGTACTTC.

The chain has TRBV9 and TRBJ1-1; D might be TRBD1 (6 bases). Germline V gene sequence: CDR1 SGDLS, CDR2 YYNGEE. This CDR3 contains 15 residues. Trimming cost V 3 bases and J 0 bases, with 12 bases left between them. In DNA, the CDR3 is TGTGCCAGCAGCGCAAGGGGGTCCCTGAACACTGAAGCTTTCTTT. Protein product: CASSARGSLNTEAFF.

The table lists this clone with a few counts. This same CDR3 is encoded by further DNA sequences in the sample. The chain carries TRBV30 and TRBJ1-1; D not certain. CDR1 is GTSNPN, CDR2 SVGIG, per germline (reference sequence). Trimming cost V 0 bases and J 5 bases, with 4 bases left between them. CDR3 length: 11 amino acids. The CDR3 DNA follows: TGTGCCTGGAGTGTCCAGACTGAAGCTTTCTTT. Translated: CAWSVQTEAFF.

The chain couples TRBV27 to TRBJ2-7, with unresolved D. This CDR3 region has 13 residues. V lost 5 bases and J lost 3, with 11 bases in between. Germline-derived CDR1 and CDR2 are MNHEY and SMNVEV (reference sequence). CDR3 amino acids: CASSLPDLYEQYF. CDR3 coding DNA: TGTGCCAGCAGTCTCCCGGACCTCTACGAGCAGTACTTC.

CDR3 region: CASSPRWGGNQPQHF. CDR3 nucleotide sequence: TGTGCCAGCAGCCCCAGGTGGGGGGGTAACCAGCCCCAGCATTTT. The chain has TRBV6-5 and TRBJ1-5, with TRBD1 as a possible D gene (5 bases). This CDR3 is 15 amino acids long. Looked up from germline, CDR1 is MNHEY and CDR2 is SVGAGI. The V gene lost 6 bases and the J gene lost 7 bases, with 19 bases spanning the gap.

The CDR3 loop reads CASSFVLYNSPLHF. CDR3 bases: TGTGCCAGCAGTTTTGTCCTTTATAATTCACCCCTCCACTTT. This chain uses TRBV27 with TRBJ1-6; no clear D. Germline V CDR1 and CDR2: MNHEY, SMNVEV (reference sequence). V lost 3 bases, J lost 4 bases, and 7 bases lay in between. The CDR3 runs 14 residues.

The chain is built from TRBV6-4 and TRBJ2-3; 12 bases align to TRBD2. The CDR3 is made up of 16 amino acids. Per the germline V gene, CDR1 is MRHNA and CDR2 is SNTAGT. Germline trimming cut 6 bases from V and 1 base from J; bases unmatched to any gene: 5. The CDR3 sequence: CASSVTSGGRTDTQYF. Written as DNA, the CDR3 is TGTGCCAGCAGCGTGACTAGCGGGGGCCGCACAGATACGCAGTATTTT.

V and J are TRBV4-2 and TRBJ2-1; D is ambiguous. Trimming removed 2 bases at V and 10 bases at J, with 18 bases between. The germline CDR1 and CDR2 sequences are LGHNA and YNFKEQ. The CDR3 runs to 15 residues. CDR3 sequence (DNA): TGTGCCAGCAGCCAAAGTTCCAGTCCGAAAGGAGAGCAGTTCTTC. Its protein is CASSQSSSPKGEQFF.

The rearrangement uses TRBV6-1 and TRBJ2-1; D call uncertain. The germline V gene has CDR1 MNHNS and CDR2 SASEGT. V lost 6 bases to trimming and J lost 5 bases, with 17 bases between them. The CDR3 contains 15 residues. CDR3 loop: CASSQRWGWDNEQFF. CDR3 nucleotides: TGTGCCAGCAGCCAAAGGTGGGGATGGGACAATGAGCAGTTCTTC.

The chain combines TRBV5-6 with TRBJ1-2; 7 bases map to TRBD1. The CDR3 contains 15 residues. The germline gives CDR1 SGHDT, CDR2 YYEEEE. V shed 6 bases and J 0 bases; nucleotides not matched to a gene: 8. The CDR3 sequence is CASIPQGVANYGYTF. CDR3 DNA sequence: TGTGCCAGCATCCCGCAGGGGGTTGCTAACTATGGCTACACCTTC. Supplemented by reference TRBV5-6 and TRBJ1-2, the full variable domain reads DAGVTQSPTHLIKTRGQQVTLRCSPKSGHDTVSWYQQALGQGPQFIFQYYEEEERQRGNFPDRFSGHQFPNYSSELNVNALLLGDSALYLCASIPQGVANYGYTFGSGTRLTVV.

The V gene is TRBV11-2, the J gene TRBJ2-5; TRBD2 might be the D (6 bases). Germline V gene lookup returns CDR1 SGHAT and CDR2 FQNNGV. The V gene lost 5 bases and the J gene lost 7 bases, with 14 bases spanning the gap. The CDR3 has 13 residues. The CDR3 nucleotides read TGTGCCAGCAGCCCCGGAGGGAGACGGACCCAGTACTTC. It encodes CASSPGGRRTQYF.

This chain uses TRBV5-5 with TRBJ1-4, with TRBD1 as a possible D gene (6 bases). The CDR3 is made up of 13 amino acids. CDR1 is SGHKS, CDR2 YYEKEE, per germline (reference sequence). V gave up 4 bases and J gave up 11 bases, with 15 bases separating them. In nucleotides, the CDR3 is TGTGCCAGCAGCCGAAGGGGGGGCTGGAAACTGTTTTTT. This sequence encodes CASSRRGGWKLFF.

This chain links TRBV30 with TRBJ1-1; D is possibly TRBD1 (6 bases). V lost 3 bases to trimming and J lost 5 bases, with 13 bases between them. Germline V gene sequence: CDR1 GTSNPN, CDR2 SVGIG (reference sequence). This CDR3 has 13 amino acids. In DNA, the CDR3 is TGTGCCTGGAGCCGGGGGGGCAGAACTGAAGCTTTCTTT. Translating gives CAWSRGGRTEAFF.

The chain uses TRBV10-2 and TRBJ2-3, with 15 bases fitting TRBD2. The CDR3 length is 19 residues. Looked up from germline, CDR1 is WSHSY and CDR2 is SAAADI. Unmatched junction bases numbered 8, after V lost 4 bases and J lost 0 bases. CDR3: CASSVFWTSGGASTDTQYF. Written as DNA, the CDR3 is TGCGCCAGCAGTGTGTTTTGGACTAGCGGGGGGGCGAGCACAGATACGCAGTATTTT.

V and J are TRBV10-3 and TRBJ1-2, with D uncertain. CDR1 is ENHRY and CDR2 is SYGVKD in the germline V gene. The CDR3 loop spans 14 amino acids. Between the trimmed V and J ends, which lost 0 bases and 1 base, there was a span of 6 bases. For the CDR3, the DNA is TGTGCCATCAGTGAGTCGAGCGTTAACTATGGCTACACCTTC. Its translation is CAISESSVNYGYTF.

The chain combines TRBV19 with TRBJ1-1, with D perhaps TRBD1 (6 bases). Germline V gene data show CDR1 as LNHDA and CDR2 as SQIVND (reference sequence). This CDR3 spans 15 amino acids. The V gene lost 3 bases and the J gene lost 1 base, with 12 bases spanning the gap. The CDR3 protein is CASSISPTGNTEAFF. The DNA of the CDR3 is TGTGCCAGTAGTATCTCCCCGACAGGGAACACTGAAGCTTTCTTT.